This TCR beta chain was retrieved from a study of breast tumors, draining lymph nodes, adjacent tissues. This clonotype was counted many times. CDR3 length: 14 residues. The J segment lost 3 bases and the V segment lost 5 bases, leaving 7 bases of the junction unmatched. In germline, CDR1 is WSHSY, CDR2 SAAADI. TCRdb processed the multiplex PCR reads anew with MiXCR; each CDR3 protein has one entry. The sample consists of around 290,000 distinct CDR3 sequences, around 31% of them appearing once. Samples came from axillary lymph nodes draining the breast cancer. The sequence derives from a female donor with breast cancer. Some clones in this sample may be carry-over from other donors' samples. This chain joins TRBV10-2 and TRBJ2-7; 7 bases align to TRBD1. The specimen sequenced was axillary lymph node tissue. DNA for the CDR3: TGCGCCAGCAGTACCGACAGGGTAGGCTACGAGCAGTACTTC. This sequence encodes CASSTDRVGYEQYF.